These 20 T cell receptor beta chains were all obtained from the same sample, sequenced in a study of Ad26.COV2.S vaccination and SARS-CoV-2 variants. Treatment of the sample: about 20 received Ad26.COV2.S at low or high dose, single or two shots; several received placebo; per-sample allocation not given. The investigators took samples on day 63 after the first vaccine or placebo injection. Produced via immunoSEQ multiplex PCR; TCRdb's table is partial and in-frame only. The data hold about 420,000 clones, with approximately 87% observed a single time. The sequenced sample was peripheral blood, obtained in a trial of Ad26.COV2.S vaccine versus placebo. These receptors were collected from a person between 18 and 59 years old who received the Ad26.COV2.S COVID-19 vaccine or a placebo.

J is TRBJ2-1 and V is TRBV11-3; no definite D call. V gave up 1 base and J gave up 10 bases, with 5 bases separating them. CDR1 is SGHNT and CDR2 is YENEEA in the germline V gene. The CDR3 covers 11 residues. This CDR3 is CASSLAPEQFF. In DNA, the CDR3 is TGTGCCAGCAGCTTAGCTCCCGAGCAGTTCTTC.

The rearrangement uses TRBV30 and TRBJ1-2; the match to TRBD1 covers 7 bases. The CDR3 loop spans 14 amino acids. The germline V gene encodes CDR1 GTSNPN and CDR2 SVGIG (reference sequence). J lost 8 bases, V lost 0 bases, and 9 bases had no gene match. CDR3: CAWSVGPGGRGYTF. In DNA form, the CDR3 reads TGTGCCTGGAGTGTAGGACCAGGGGGAAGGGGCTACACCTTC. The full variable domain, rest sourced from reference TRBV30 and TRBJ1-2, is SQTIHQWPATLVQPVGSPLSLECTVEGTSNPNLYWYRQAAGRGLQLLFYSVGIGQISSEVPQNLSASRPQDRQFILSSKKLLLSDSGFYLCAWSVGPGGRGYTFGSGTRLTVV.

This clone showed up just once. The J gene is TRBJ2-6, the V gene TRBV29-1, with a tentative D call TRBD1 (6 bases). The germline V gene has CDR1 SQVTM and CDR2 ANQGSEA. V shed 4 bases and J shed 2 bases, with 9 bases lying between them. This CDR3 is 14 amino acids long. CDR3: CSVGTAPGANVLTF. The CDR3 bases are TGCAGCGTTGGGACAGCCCCTGGGGCCAACGTCCTGACTTTC.

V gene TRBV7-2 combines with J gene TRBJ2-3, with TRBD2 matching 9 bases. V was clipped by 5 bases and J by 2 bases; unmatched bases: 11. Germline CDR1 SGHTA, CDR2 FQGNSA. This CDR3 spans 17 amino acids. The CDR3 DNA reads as TGTGCCAGCAGCCGGGTAGCGGGGGCGACTCTCACAGATACGCAGTATTTT. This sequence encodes CASSRVAGATLTDTQYF.

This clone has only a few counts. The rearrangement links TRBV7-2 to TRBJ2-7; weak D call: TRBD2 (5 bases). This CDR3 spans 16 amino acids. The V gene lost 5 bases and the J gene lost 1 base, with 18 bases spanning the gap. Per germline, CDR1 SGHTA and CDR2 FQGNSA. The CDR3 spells CASSHTSDSASYEQYF. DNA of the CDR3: TGTGCCAGCAGCCATACGTCGGATAGCGCTTCCTACGAGCAGTACTTC.

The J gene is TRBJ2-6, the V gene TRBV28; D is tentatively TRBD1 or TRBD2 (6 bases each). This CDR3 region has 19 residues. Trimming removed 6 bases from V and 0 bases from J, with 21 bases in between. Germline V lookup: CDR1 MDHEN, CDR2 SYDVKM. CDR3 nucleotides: TGTGCCAGCAGCCCCGGGGGCCCCAAAACCGTCTCTGGGGCCAACGTCCTGACTTTC. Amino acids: CASSPGGPKTVSGANVLTF.

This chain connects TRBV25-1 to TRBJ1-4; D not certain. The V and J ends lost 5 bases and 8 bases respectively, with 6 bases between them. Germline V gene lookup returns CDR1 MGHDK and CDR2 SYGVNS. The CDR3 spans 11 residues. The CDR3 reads CASSPEEKLFF. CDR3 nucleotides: TGTGCCAGCAGTCCAGAGGAAAAACTGTTTTTT.

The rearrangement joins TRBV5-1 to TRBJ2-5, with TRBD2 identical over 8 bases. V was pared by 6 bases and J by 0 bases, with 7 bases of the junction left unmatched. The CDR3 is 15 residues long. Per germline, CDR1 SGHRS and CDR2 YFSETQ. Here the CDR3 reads CASTRTAGDQETQYF. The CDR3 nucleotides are TGCGCCAGCACTAGGACAGCGGGGGACCAAGAGACCCAGTACTTC. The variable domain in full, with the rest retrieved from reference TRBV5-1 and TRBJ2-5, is KAGVTQTPRYLIKTRGQQVTLSCSPISGHRSVSWYQQTPGQGLQFLFEYFSETQRNKGNFPGRFSGRQFSNSRSEMNVSTLELGDSALYLCASTRTAGDQETQYFGPGTRLLVL.

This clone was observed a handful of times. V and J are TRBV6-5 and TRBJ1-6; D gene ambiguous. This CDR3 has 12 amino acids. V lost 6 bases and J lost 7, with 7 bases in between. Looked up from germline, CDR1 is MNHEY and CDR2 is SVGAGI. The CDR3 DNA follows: TGTGCCAGCAGGGTGAGCAATTCACCCCTCCACTTT. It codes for CASRVSNSPLHF.

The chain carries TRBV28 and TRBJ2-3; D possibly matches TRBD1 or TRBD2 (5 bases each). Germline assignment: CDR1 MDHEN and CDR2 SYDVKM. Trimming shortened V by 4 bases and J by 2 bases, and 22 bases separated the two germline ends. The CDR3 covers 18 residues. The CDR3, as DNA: TGTGCCAGCAGTTCCCGGGACCGACGTAGAACTTCCACAGATACGCAGTATTTT. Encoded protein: CASSSRDRRRTSTDTQYF. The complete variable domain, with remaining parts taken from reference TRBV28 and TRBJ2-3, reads DVKVTQSSRYLVKRTGEKVFLECVQDMDHENMFWYRQDPGLGLRLIYFSYDVKMKEKGDIPEGYSVSREKKERFSLILESASTNQTSMYLCASSSRDRRRTSTDTQYFGPGTRLTVL.

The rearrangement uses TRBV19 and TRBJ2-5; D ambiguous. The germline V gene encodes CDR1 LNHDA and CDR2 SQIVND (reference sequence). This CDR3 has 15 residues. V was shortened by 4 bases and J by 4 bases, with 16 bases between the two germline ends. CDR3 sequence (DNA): TGTGCCAGTAGTAAAATGGTGGGTACGACAGAGACCCAGTACTTC. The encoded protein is CASSKMVGTTETQYF.

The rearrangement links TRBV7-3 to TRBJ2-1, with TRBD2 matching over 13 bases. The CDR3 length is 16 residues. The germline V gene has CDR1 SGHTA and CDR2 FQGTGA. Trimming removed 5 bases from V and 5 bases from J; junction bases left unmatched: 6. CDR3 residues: CASSPGLAGVNNEQFF. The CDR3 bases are TGTGCCAGCAGCCCAGGACTAGCGGGGGTTAACAATGAGCAGTTCTTC.

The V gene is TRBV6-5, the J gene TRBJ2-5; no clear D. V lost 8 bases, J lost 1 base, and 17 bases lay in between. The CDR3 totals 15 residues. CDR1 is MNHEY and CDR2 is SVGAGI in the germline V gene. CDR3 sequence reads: CASPDPAWGQETQYF. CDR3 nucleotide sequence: TGTGCCAGCCCTGACCCTGCGTGGGGCCAAGAGACCCAGTACTTC.

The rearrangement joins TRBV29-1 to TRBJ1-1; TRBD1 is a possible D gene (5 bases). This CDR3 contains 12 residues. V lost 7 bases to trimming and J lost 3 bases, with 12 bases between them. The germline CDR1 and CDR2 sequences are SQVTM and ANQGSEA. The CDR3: CSASIGDTEAFF. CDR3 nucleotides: TGCAGCGCGTCGATAGGGGACACTGAAGCTTTCTTT.

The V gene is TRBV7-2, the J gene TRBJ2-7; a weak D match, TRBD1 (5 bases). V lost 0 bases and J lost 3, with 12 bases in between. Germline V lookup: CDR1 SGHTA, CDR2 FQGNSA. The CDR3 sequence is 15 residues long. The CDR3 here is CASSLALGAYYEQYF. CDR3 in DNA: TGTGCCAGCAGCTTAGCTCTAGGGGCTTACTACGAGCAGTACTTC.

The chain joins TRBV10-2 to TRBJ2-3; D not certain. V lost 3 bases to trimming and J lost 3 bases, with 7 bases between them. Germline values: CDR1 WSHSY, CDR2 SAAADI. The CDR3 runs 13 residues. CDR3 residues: CASSEPLTDTQYF. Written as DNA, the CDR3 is TGCGCCAGCAGTGAACCCCTGACAGATACGCAGTATTTT.

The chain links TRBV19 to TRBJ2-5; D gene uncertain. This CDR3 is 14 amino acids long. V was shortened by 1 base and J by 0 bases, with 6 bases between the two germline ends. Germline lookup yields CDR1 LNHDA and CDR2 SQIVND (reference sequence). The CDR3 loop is CASSIGTNQETQYF. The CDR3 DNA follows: TGTGCCAGTAGTATAGGGACCAACCAAGAGACCCAGTACTTC.

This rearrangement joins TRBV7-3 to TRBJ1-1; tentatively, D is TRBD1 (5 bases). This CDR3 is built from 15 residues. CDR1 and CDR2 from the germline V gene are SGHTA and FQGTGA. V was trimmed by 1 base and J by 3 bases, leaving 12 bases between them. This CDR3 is CASSLIGSGDTEAFF. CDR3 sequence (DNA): TGTGCCAGCAGCTTAATAGGGTCGGGGGACACTGAAGCTTTCTTT.

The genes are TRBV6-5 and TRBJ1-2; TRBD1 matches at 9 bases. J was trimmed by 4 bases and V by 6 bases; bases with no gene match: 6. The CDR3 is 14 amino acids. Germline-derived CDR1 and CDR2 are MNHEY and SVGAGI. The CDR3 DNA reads TGTGCCAGCAGCTACAAGACAGGGGGCTATGGCTACACCTTC. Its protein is CASSYKTGGYGYTF.

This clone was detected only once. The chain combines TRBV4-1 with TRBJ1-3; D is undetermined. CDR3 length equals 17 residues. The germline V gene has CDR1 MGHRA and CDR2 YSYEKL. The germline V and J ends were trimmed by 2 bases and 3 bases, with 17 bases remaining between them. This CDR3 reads CASSQLHGGSVGNTIYF. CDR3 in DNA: TGCGCCAGCAGCCAACTCCACGGAGGATCTGTTGGAAACACCATATATTTT.